This T cell receptor (beta chain) is from a study of cytomegalovirus exposure and HLA in healthy donors. 13 Jbeta primers and 60 Vbeta primers were used for the PCR. Clones were read by immunoSEQ multiplex PCR, and TCRdb kept only the in-frame ones, dropping some. Of under 200,000 clones listed, about 78% are singletons. V dropped 0 bases and J dropped 2 bases, with 5 bases sitting between them. This CDR3 is built from 13 residues. Germline CDR1 is SGHNT and CDR2 is YYREEE (reference sequence). This chain connects TRBV5-4 to TRBJ2-5; no clear D. This clonotype was sampled from a man between 60 and 75 years old in good health and CMV-seronegative. Specimen: PBMCs. The CDR3 DNA sequence: TGTGCCAGCAGCTTGGAACTACAAGAGACCCAGTACTTC. Encoded protein: CASSLELQETQYF.